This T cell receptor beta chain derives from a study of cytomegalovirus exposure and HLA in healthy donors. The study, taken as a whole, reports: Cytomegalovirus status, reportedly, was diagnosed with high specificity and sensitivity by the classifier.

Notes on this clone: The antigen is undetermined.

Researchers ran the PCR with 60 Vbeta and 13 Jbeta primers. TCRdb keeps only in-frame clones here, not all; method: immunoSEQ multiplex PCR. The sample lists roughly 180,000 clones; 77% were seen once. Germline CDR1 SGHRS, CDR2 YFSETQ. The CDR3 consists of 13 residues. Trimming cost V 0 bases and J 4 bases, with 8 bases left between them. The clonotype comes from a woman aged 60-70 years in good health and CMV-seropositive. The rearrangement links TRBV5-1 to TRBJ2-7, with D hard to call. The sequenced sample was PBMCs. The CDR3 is CASSLALEYEQYF. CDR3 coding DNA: TGCGCCAGCAGCTTGGCCTTAGAATACGAGCAGTACTTC.